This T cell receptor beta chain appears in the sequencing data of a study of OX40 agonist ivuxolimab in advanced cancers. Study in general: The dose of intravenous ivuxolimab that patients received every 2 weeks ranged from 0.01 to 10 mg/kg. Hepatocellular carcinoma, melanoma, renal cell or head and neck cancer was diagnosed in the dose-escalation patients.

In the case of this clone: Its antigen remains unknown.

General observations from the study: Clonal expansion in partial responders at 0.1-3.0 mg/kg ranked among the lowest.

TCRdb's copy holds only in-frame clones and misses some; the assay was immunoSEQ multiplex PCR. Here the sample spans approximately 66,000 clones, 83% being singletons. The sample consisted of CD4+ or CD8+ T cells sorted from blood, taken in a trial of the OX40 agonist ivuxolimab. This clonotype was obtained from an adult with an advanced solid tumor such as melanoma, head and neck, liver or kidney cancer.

The CDR3 sequence: CASSLRGVGSEAFF. CDR3 in DNA: TGTGCCAGCAGCTTAAGGGGTGTAGGTTCGGAAGCTTTCTTT. The chain joins TRBV5-6 to TRBJ1-1; TRBD1 is a possible D gene (5 bases). CDR1 is SGHDT and CDR2 is YYEEEE in the germline V gene. The V and J ends lost 2 bases and 8 bases respectively, with 16 bases between them. The CDR3 runs 14 residues.